This T cell receptor beta chain was retrieved from a study of T cells in women clearing cervical HPV infection. Concerning this clone: The read ends 3 residues before the CDR3 terminus; that terminus is restored from the germline J gene.

Germline V lookup: CDR1 SEHNR, CDR2 FQNEAQ (reference sequence). The CDR3 is 12 residues long. Deletions cut 5 bases from V and 2 bases from J, with 7 bases between. Clones were sequenced by immunoSEQ multiplex PCR, and TCRdb holds only the in-frame ones, with some missing. The table lists tens of thousands of clones. The chain couples TRBV7-9 to TRBJ2-7; D ambiguous. This sequence was found in a woman aged 18 to 75 with a cervical HPV16 infection that either progressed to CIN3+ or cleared (not recorded which). Source material: blood buffy coat. CDR3 DNA, as far as it was read: TGTGCCAGCAGCCAGCGACCCTACGAG. This codes for CASSQRPYE. The full CDR3 protein is CASSQRPYEQYF.